In its sample, the clone carrying this T cell receptor beta chain is medium-sized. MiXCR, applied by TCRdb to the 5' RACE reads, yields one record per CDR3 protein. The sample carries roughly 41,000 distinct CDR3 sequences, around 10% recorded once. These data are taken from a study of neurological immune-mediated disorders. Time point described: technical triplicate 1. The length of the CDR3 is 11 residues. V lost 5 bases to trimming and J lost 3 bases, with 5 bases between them. The rearrangement joins TRBV12-3 or TRBV12-4 to TRBJ2-7, with no clear D. Sample: PBMCs. This TCR was recovered from a man aged 55 to 70 with HTLV-1-associated myelopathy (HAM/TSP). DNA of the CDR3: TGTGCCAGCAGTCTCGGCTACGAGCAGTACTTC. Translated: CASSLGYEQYF.